Below are 23 T cell receptor beta chains sequenced from a single sample in a study of T cell changes during pregnancy in multiple sclerosis. Measured with immunoSEQ multiplex PCR; TCRdb has only the in-frame clones, and not every one. The sample consists of 50,000 or so clones, approximately 90% of them appearing once. Sequenced material: CD4+ T cells from peripheral blood mononuclear cells, taken before pregnancy. These receptors were collected from a female donor with multiple sclerosis, enrolled in a pregnancy study.

The chain uses TRBV2 and TRBJ1-1; tentative D call: TRBD1 (5 bases). CDR1 is SNHLY, CDR2 FYNNEI, per germline. The CDR3 is 15 residues long. V was cut by 0 bases and J by 7 bases, with 15 bases left in between. The CDR3 bases are TGTGCCAGCAGTGAAGCGCTTGGGGGGAATGGTGAAGCTTTCTTT. It translates to CASSEALGGNGEAFF.

The chain couples TRBV4-1 to TRBJ2-7; TRBD2 aligns across 11 bases. The CDR3 is made up of 16 amino acids. The germline gives CDR1 MGHRA, CDR2 YSYEKL. The junction had 4 bases not matched to a gene; V was cut back by 0 bases and J by 3 bases. The CDR3 is CASSQDLGTSGYEQYF. The CDR3 nucleotides are TGCGCCAGCAGCCAAGACCTGGGGACTAGCGGCTACGAGCAGTACTTC.

The sample holds one count of this clone. The chain joins TRBV29-1 to TRBJ1-2; 11 nucleotides match TRBD1. The CDR3 is 15 amino acids. J gave up 2 bases and V 6 bases, and 8 bases lay outside the gene matches. The germline gives CDR1 SQVTM, CDR2 ANQGSEA. The CDR3 reads CSVKDRGRSNYGYTF. The CDR3 DNA sequence: TGCAGCGTAAAGGACAGGGGGCGCTCCAACTATGGCTACACCTTC.

This chain links TRBV5-6 with TRBJ1-3; the D gene is possibly TRBD1 (6 bases). Germline CDR1 and CDR2: SGHDT and YYEEEE. The CDR3 is 17 amino acids. The V end was cut by 4 bases, the J end by 3 bases, with 20 bases between. DNA of the CDR3: TGTGCCAGCAGCCGCCCGCGGGGGCAGTCGGGTGGAAACACCATATATTTT. It codes for CASSRPRGQSGGNTIYF.

The chain employs TRBV19 and TRBJ1-2, with D perhaps matching TRBD1 (6 bases). V was shortened by 5 bases and J by 4 bases, with 8 bases between the two germline ends. CDR3 size: 12 residues. The V gene's germline CDR1 is LNHDA and CDR2 SQIVND (reference sequence). The CDR3 spells CASSGTFYGYTF. CDR3 nucleotide sequence: TGTGCCAGTAGTGGGACATTCTATGGCTACACCTTC.

This chain connects TRBV11-2 to TRBJ2-5, with TRBD2 matching over 13 bases. The germline gives CDR1 SGHAT, CDR2 FQNNGV. The CDR3 consists of 16 residues. Trimming cost V 4 bases and J 5 bases; bases outside gene matches: 7. The CDR3 DNA is TGTGCCAGCAGCTCCAGGACTAGCGGGAGTCGTGAGACCCAGTACTTC. Translation: CASSSRTSGSRETQYF.

The J gene is TRBJ1-1, the V gene TRBV5-1; D uncertain. The ends were cut back, 3 bases at V and 1 base at J, with 4 bases in the middle. Germline loops: CDR1 SGHRS, CDR2 YFSETQ. The CDR3 is 12 amino acids. CDR3 residues: CASSSSNTEAFF. CDR3 in DNA: TGCGCCAGCAGCTCTTCGAACACTGAAGCTTTCTTT.

This chain joins TRBV20-1 and TRBJ2-2, with a tentative D call TRBD2 (6 bases). Germline assignment: CDR1 DFQATT and CDR2 SNEGSKA (reference sequence). Trimming pared 7 bases from V and 7 bases from J, leaving 10 bases between. CDR3 length equals 11 residues. Here the CDR3 DNA reads TGCAGTGTGTCGGGAGACGGGGAGCTGTTTTTT. It yields the protein CSVSGDGELFF.

The chain joins TRBV4-2 to TRBJ1-3; a possible D gene is TRBD1 (6 bases). CDR3 size: 15 residues. Germline CDR1 and CDR2: LGHNA and YNFKEQ. The germline V and J ends were trimmed by 4 bases and 7 bases, with 17 bases remaining between them. The CDR3 nucleotides are TGTGCCAGCAGCCCGACAGGAACCGCCTGGAACACCATATATTTT. Translating it yields CASSPTGTAWNTIYF.

This sequence joins TRBV28 and TRBJ1-1; the D gene is possibly TRBD1 (5 bases). The germline V and J ends were trimmed by 5 bases and 1 base, with 20 bases remaining between them. This CDR3 is built from 17 residues. CDR1 and CDR2 (germline): MDHEN, SYDVKM. In DNA, the CDR3 is TGTGCCAGCAGTAACTCACTCGGGGGGAGGCGGAACACTGAAGCTTTCTTT. Translation: CASSNSLGGRRNTEAFF.

This chain connects TRBV27 to TRBJ2-7; no clear D gene. The V gene lost 5 bases and the J gene lost 2 bases, with 13 bases spanning the gap. Germline V gene sequence: CDR1 MNHEY, CDR2 SMNVEV (reference sequence). This CDR3 contains 14 residues. The CDR3 loop is CASSLQRNTYEQYF. CDR3 DNA sequence: TGTGCCAGCAGTCTCCAAAGAAACACCTACGAGCAGTACTTC.

The V call is TRBV6-4, the J call TRBJ2-3; a weak D match, TRBD1 (6 bases). CDR3 size: 15 residues. Germline V gene data show CDR1 as MRHNA and CDR2 as SNTAGT. V shed 3 bases and J shed 3 bases, with 13 bases lying between them. The CDR3 DNA reads TGTGCCAGCAGTGAACAGGGATCGTGGACAGATACGCAGTATTTT. Amino acid sequence: CASSEQGSWTDTQYF.

The chain is built from TRBV27 and TRBJ1-1; TRBD1 is a possible D gene (5 bases). The V gene's germline CDR1 is MNHEY and CDR2 SMNVEV (reference sequence). This CDR3 is 15 amino acids long. The ends were cut back, 5 bases at V and 0 bases at J, with 13 bases in the middle. CDR3 amino acids: CASSPQGGVNTEAFF. In nucleotides, the CDR3 is TGTGCCAGCAGTCCCCAGGGAGGGGTGAACACTGAAGCTTTCTTT.

The V and J genes are TRBV4-1 and TRBJ1-1, with D uncertain. V was trimmed by 4 bases and J by 1 base, leaving 10 bases between them. In germline, CDR1 is MGHRA, CDR2 YSYEKL. The CDR3 covers 14 residues. The CDR3 loop is CASSREQQNTEAFF. The CDR3 DNA reads TGCGCCAGCAGCCGTGAACAGCAGAACACTGAAGCTTTCTTT.

The chain joins TRBV18 to TRBJ1-1; D ambiguous. Germline V gene data show CDR1 as KGHSH and CDR2 as LQKENI. With 1 base removed from V and 8 bases from J, the gap between germline ends came to 17 bases. The CDR3 spans 15 residues. CDR3 in DNA: TGTGCCAGCTCACCACTCCTAAGGCAGGCCGGAGAAGCTTTCTTT. This sequence encodes CASSPLLRQAGEAFF.

This clone turned up a few times. V gene TRBV30 combines with J gene TRBJ2-4; 10 bases align to TRBD2. Germline CDR1 reads GTSNPN; CDR2 reads SVGIG (reference sequence). The J segment lost 0 bases and the V segment lost 4 bases, leaving 9 bases of the junction unmatched. The CDR3 contains 17 residues. CDR3 residues: CAWNGLAEHLAKNIQYF. The CDR3 nucleotides are TGTGCCTGGAACGGACTAGCGGAGCACCTAGCCAAAAACATTCAGTACTTC.

V and J are TRBV4-1 and TRBJ1-2, with D unresolved. Germline CDR1 reads MGHRA; CDR2 reads YSYEKL. Trimming left V 0 bases short and J 8 bases short, with 16 bases between. CDR3 length: 15 residues. The DNA of the CDR3 is TGCGCCAGCAGCCAAGAATGGTCCAGGCTCGTGGGCTACACCTTC. Encoded protein: CASSQEWSRLVGYTF.

The V call is TRBV27, the J call TRBJ1-2, with 9 bases matching TRBD1. The CDR3 extends over 16 amino acids. CDR1 and CDR2 from the germline V gene are MNHEY and SMNVEV (reference sequence). V lost 6 bases, J lost 6 bases, and 14 bases stayed unmatched. The CDR3 sequence: CASRSNLQGASNGYTF. The DNA of the CDR3 is TGTGCCAGCAGGTCTAACTTACAGGGGGCCTCAAATGGCTACACCTTC.

This sequence joins TRBV5-1 and TRBJ2-4; tentative D call: TRBD2 (6 bases). CDR1 SGHRS and CDR2 YFSETQ come from the germline V gene. The CDR3 is 13 amino acids. V was cut by 0 bases and J by 5 bases, with 6 bases left in between. As DNA, the CDR3 is TGCGCCAGCAGCTTGGCGGGGGAAAACATTCAGTACTTC. Its protein is CASSLAGENIQYF.

This chain joins TRBV29-1 and TRBJ1-2; D unresolved. The V gene's germline CDR1 is SQVTM and CDR2 ANQGSEA. This CDR3 has 12 residues. V was trimmed by 0 bases and J by 4 bases, leaving 6 bases between them. In nucleotides, the CDR3 is TGCAGCGTTGAAGAGGCCAGCTATGGCTACACCTTC. Translating gives CSVEEASYGYTF.

This chain links TRBV27 with TRBJ2-1; the match to TRBD2 covers 9 bases. V lost 5 bases to trimming and J lost 7 bases; unmatched junction nucleotides: 24. This CDR3 is built from 20 residues. Germline-derived CDR1 and CDR2 are MNHEY and SMNVEV (reference sequence). The CDR3 here is CASSPILRGSGSTSSNEQFF. The DNA of the CDR3 is TGTGCCAGCAGTCCCATCCTGCGAGGTAGCGGGAGTACTTCTTCAAATGAGCAGTTCTTC.

J is TRBJ1-2 and V is TRBV5-4, with D unresolved. From germline, CDR1 is SGHNT and CDR2 YYREEE (reference sequence). CDR3 size: 13 residues. V gave up 2 bases and J gave up 7 bases, with 12 bases separating them. The DNA for the CDR3 is TGTGCCAGCAGCTTCGAATTGGGCTCTGGCTACACCTTC. Encoded protein: CASSFELGSGYTF.

As regards this clone: The conserved final phenylalanine or tryptophan is absent from the CDR3, which likely points to a read error. It is unclear where the CDR3 begins or ends on the DNA, so no DNA is shown, and the CDR3 is as TCRdb lists it. The chain is built from TRBV30 and TRBJ1-1; the D segment call TRBD1 is taken from the table without a DNA check. The CDR3 length is 9 residues, termini included. Germline CDR1 GTSNPN, CDR2 SVGIG (reference sequence). CDR3 sequence: CAWRGATVV.